Each of the 24 T cell receptor beta chains below was sequenced from the same sample in a study of blood T cell repertoires in COVID-19. Produced via immunoSEQ multiplex PCR; TCRdb's table is partial and in-frame only. The sample carries about 74,000 clones, more than 85% recorded once. Sequences were obtained from peripheral blood. The origin of the receptors is a woman aged 55-69 years with active COVID-19.

This chain uses TRBV10-1 with TRBJ1-1; D not resolved. Germline CDR1 WNHNN, CDR2 SYGVQD (reference sequence). Deletions cut 7 bases from V and 3 bases from J, with 12 bases between. CDR3 length: 13 amino acids. The CDR3 nucleotides are TGCGCCAGCATGAAGGAGTTGGACACTGAAGCTTTCTTT. This encodes CASMKELDTEAFF.

The CDR3: CSVAGETQYF. DNA of the CDR3: TGCAGCGTGGCGGGGGAGACCCAGTACTTC. The gene calls are TRBV29-1 and TRBJ2-5; tentative D call: TRBD2 (6 bases). The germline V gene has CDR1 SQVTM and CDR2 ANQGSEA. The CDR3 totals 10 residues. Trimming left V 6 bases short and J 5 bases short, with 7 bases between.

The V and J genes are TRBV5-1 and TRBJ2-2; 8 bases agree with TRBD2. V lost 5 bases and J lost 5; bases outside the gene matches: 8. The germline CDR1 and CDR2 sequences are SGHRS and YFSETQ. CDR3 size: 15 residues. The CDR3 region is CASSSRTSTTGELFF. The CDR3 DNA reads as TGCGCCAGCAGTAGTCGGACTAGCACGACCGGGGAGCTGTTTTTT.

This clone was seen just once. The gene calls are TRBV28 and TRBJ2-7, with 9 bases aligning to TRBD2. The CDR3 is made up of 15 amino acids. Germline V CDR1 and CDR2: MDHEN, SYDVKM. The junction had 10 bases not matched to a gene; V was cut back by 7 bases and J by 3 bases. The CDR3 bases are TGTGCCAGCACCCCACAGACTAGCGGCCACTACGAGCAGTACTTC. Amino acid sequence: CASTPQTSGHYEQYF.

The CDR3 loop reads CASSPPRGYDTGELFF. In nucleotides, the CDR3 is TGTGCCAGCTCACCCCCCCGGGGGTACGACACCGGGGAGCTGTTTTTT. The chain joins TRBV18 to TRBJ2-2, with D perhaps matching TRBD2 (6 bases). V lost 3 bases and J 3 bases, leaving 14 bases between the germline ends. Germline CDR1 reads KGHSH; CDR2 reads LQKENI. CDR3 length: 16 amino acids.

This sequence joins TRBV6-6 and TRBJ1-3, with D maybe TRBD1 (5 bases). This CDR3 is 12 amino acids long. The germline CDR1 and CDR2 sequences are MNHNY and SVGAGI (reference sequence). The CDR3 protein is CGTQGSGNTIYF. CDR3 DNA sequence: TGTGGCACTCAGGGAAGTGGAAACACCATATATTTT.

The CDR3 DNA follows: TGTGCCAGCAGCTTAGGAGGAGGATCTAACTATGGCTACACCTTC. Translated: CASSLGGGSNYGYTF. The V call is TRBV7-9, the J call TRBJ1-2; D remains unclear. CDR3 length equals 15 residues. The germline V gene encodes CDR1 SEHNR and CDR2 FQNEAQ (reference sequence). V was trimmed by 1 base and J by 0 bases, leaving 9 bases between them.

The chain is built from TRBV4-1 and TRBJ1-2; D might be TRBD1 (6 bases). The V and J ends lost 2 bases and 8 bases respectively, with 12 bases between them. Germline V CDR1 and CDR2: MGHRA, YSYEKL. CDR3 length: 13 amino acids. CDR3 sequence: CASSQRKGHGYTF. In DNA form, the CDR3 reads TGCGCCAGCAGCCAAAGAAAGGGACACGGCTACACCTTC.

The CDR3 protein is CASSQGTDGLSYNEQFF. In DNA, the CDR3 is TGCGCCAGCAGCCAAGGGACAGACGGGCTCTCCTACAATGAGCAGTTCTTC. V is TRBV4-1 and J is TRBJ2-1, with a tentative D call TRBD1 (6 bases). The CDR3 is 17 amino acids. The germline V gene has CDR1 MGHRA and CDR2 YSYEKL. Deletions cut 1 base from V and 0 bases from J, with 13 bases between.

This sequence joins TRBV28 and TRBJ2-4; D not certain. This CDR3 is built from 13 residues. Germline lookup yields CDR1 MDHEN and CDR2 SYDVKM. Trimming took off 7 bases at V and 0 bases at J, with 7 bases between the two ends. CDR3 in amino acids: CASNERAKNIQYF. In DNA, the CDR3 is TGTGCCAGCAACGAGAGAGCCAAAAACATTCAGTACTTC.

The chain recombines TRBV10-2 with TRBJ1-5; D remains unclear. The CDR3 contains 12 residues. Trimming stripped 3 bases from V and 4 bases from J, with 4 bases between. Germline assignment: CDR1 WSHSY and CDR2 SAAADI. CDR3 sequence: CASSDRNQPQHF. CDR3 DNA: TGCGCCAGCAGTGACCGTAATCAGCCCCAGCATTTT.

The chain employs TRBV2 and TRBJ2-5, with a weak D call TRBD2 (6 bases). The CDR3 has 15 residues. Germline loops: CDR1 SNHLY, CDR2 FYNNEI. The V and J ends lost 5 bases and 4 bases respectively, with 17 bases between them. The DNA of the CDR3 is TGTGCCAGCAGTCCCTCCGCGGCGGGAAGAGAGACCCAGTACTTC. Translated, it gives CASSPSAAGRETQYF.

The V call is TRBV3-1 (or the pseudogene TRBV3-2), the J call TRBJ1-3, with D tentatively TRBD1 (6 bases). V was trimmed by 4 bases and J by 0 bases, leaving 22 bases between them. The CDR3 length is 19 residues. Germline CDR1 reads LGHDT; CDR2 reads YNNKEL (reference sequence). The CDR3 sequence: CASSPNQPGHTSSGNTIYF. CDR3 nucleotides: TGTGCCAGCAGCCCCAACCAGCCGGGACATACAAGCTCTGGAAACACCATATATTTT.

The chain has TRBV28 and TRBJ2-1, with 14 bases that match TRBD2. V gave up 5 bases and J gave up 6 bases; unmatched junction bases: 3. Germline CDR1 and CDR2: MDHEN and SYDVKM. CDR3 length equals 15 residues. DNA of the CDR3: TGTGCCAGCAGTATCGGGACTAGCGGGGGCAATGAGCAGTTCTTC. Amino acid sequence: CASSIGTSGGNEQFF.

The rearrangement links TRBV28 to TRBJ1-2; 9 nucleotides align to TRBD1. This CDR3 is 16 amino acids long. Per the germline V gene, CDR1 is MDHEN and CDR2 is SYDVKM. V lost 6 bases, J lost 3 bases, and 11 bases stayed unmatched. The CDR3 sequence is CASSRPGQGADYGYTF. The DNA of the CDR3 is TGTGCCAGCAGCCGTCCGGGACAGGGAGCCGACTATGGCTACACCTTC.

V usage is TRBV6-5 and J usage is TRBJ2-7; no clear D. Germline CDR1 MNHEY, CDR2 SVGAGI. The CDR3 contains 15 residues. V lost 3 bases and J lost 3, with 15 bases in between. Here the CDR3 reads CASSYRRDRNYEQYF. The DNA for the CDR3 is TGTGCCAGCAGTTATAGGAGAGACCGAAACTACGAGCAGTACTTC.

This chain connects TRBV7-9 to TRBJ2-3; a possible D gene is TRBD2 (5 bases). V gave up 1 base and J gave up 0 bases, with 11 bases separating them. The CDR3 runs to 16 residues. Germline V gene sequence: CDR1 SEHNR, CDR2 FQNEAQ (reference sequence). The CDR3 coding sequence is TGTGCCAGCAGCTTAGTAGGGTCGGGGAGCACAGATACGCAGTATTTT. Translating gives CASSLVGSGSTDTQYF. The whole variable domain, filled in from reference TRBV7-9 and TRBJ2-3, reads DTGVSQNPRHKITKRGQNVTFRCDPISEHNRLYWYRQTLGQGPEFLTYFQNEAQLEKSRLLSDRFSAERPKGSFSTLEIQRTEQGDSAMYLCASSLVGSGSTDTQYFGPGTRLTVL.

The V gene is TRBV28, the J gene TRBJ2-7; perhaps TRBD2 as D (6 bases). The germline V and J ends were trimmed by 3 bases and 1 base, with 13 bases remaining between them. The CDR3 loop spans 15 amino acids. The germline V gene encodes CDR1 MDHEN and CDR2 SYDVKM. As DNA, the CDR3 is TGTGCCAGCAGTTTGGGGGGAAGCCCATCCTACGAGCAGTACTTC. Translating gives CASSLGGSPSYEQYF.

This chain connects TRBV4-1 to TRBJ1-3, with TRBD1 matching 8 bases. The CDR3 consists of 15 residues. Germline trimming cut 5 bases from V and 4 bases from J; bases unmatched to any gene: 7. Germline lookup yields CDR1 MGHRA and CDR2 YSYEKL. The CDR3 protein is CASSWRQGQGNTIYF. The CDR3 DNA reads TGCGCCAGCAGCTGGCGACAGGGGCAAGGAAACACCATATATTTT.

This chain links TRBV20-1 with TRBJ1-2; TRBD1 agrees at 7 bases. Germline CDR1 reads DFQATT; CDR2 reads SNEGSKA (reference sequence). The ends lost 3 bases at V and 9 bases at J; junction bases unmatched: 10. This CDR3 is 13 amino acids long. The CDR3 loop reads CSASPETGNRYTF. CDR3 sequence (DNA): TGCAGTGCTAGTCCCGAGACAGGGAATCGCTACACCTTC.

This chain links TRBV20-1 with TRBJ2-5; 7 bases align to TRBD2. The CDR3 contains 14 residues. The germline gives CDR1 DFQATT, CDR2 SNEGSKA (reference sequence). After removal of 3 bases from V and 6 bases from J, the junction contained 10 bases not matched to a gene. The CDR3, as DNA: TGCAGTGCTAGTGACCGGGGCGGGAGCAAGACCCAGTACTTC. It is translated as CSASDRGGSKTQYF.

The V gene is TRBV24-1, the J gene TRBJ2-3, with TRBD2 matching over 10 bases. The length of the CDR3 is 19 residues. CDR1 KGHDR and CDR2 SFDVKD come from the germline V gene. V shed 11 bases and J 2 bases; nucleotides not matched to a gene: 21. The chain's CDR3 is CAISGRPAGGPLITDTQYF. CDR3 bases: TGTGCCATCTCTGGCCGCCCAGCGGGAGGGCCCCTAATCACAGATACGCAGTATTTT.

V gene TRBV18 combines with J gene TRBJ2-1; possible D gene TRBD2, 5 bases. Per the germline V gene, CDR1 is KGHSH and CDR2 is LQKENI. V lost 3 bases and J lost 10, with 16 bases in between. The CDR3 totals 14 residues. This CDR3 is CASSPRQTRSEQFF. The CDR3 DNA sequence: TGTGCCAGCTCACCCCGCCAAACTAGAAGCGAGCAGTTCTTC. Looking up the rest from reference TRBV18 and TRBJ2-1 gives the full variable domain: NAGVMQNPRHLVRRRGQEARLRCSPMKGHSHVYWYRQLPEEGLKFMVYLQKENIIDESGMPKERFSAEFPKEGPSILRIQQVVRGDSAAYFCASSPRQTRSEQFFGPGTRLTVL.

The chain links TRBV9 to TRBJ1-1, with 7 bases lining up with TRBD1. V shed 4 bases, J shed 2 bases, and the junction held 11 bases outside the gene matches. Germline loops: CDR1 SGDLS, CDR2 YYNGEE. The CDR3 spans 16 residues. The CDR3 bases are TGTGCCAGCAGCTACCTACCCGGGACAGCTAACACTGAAGCTTTCTTT. Translation: CASSYLPGTANTEAFF.